Shown below are 20 T cell receptor beta chains from a single sample sequenced in a study of T cell changes during pregnancy in multiple sclerosis. Assay: immunoSEQ multiplex PCR; the TCRdb copy retains only in-frame clones and omits some. The sample shows about 31,000 clones, about nine tenths of them seen only once. The material was CD8+ T cells from peripheral blood mononuclear cells, obtained in the second trimester of pregnancy. These receptors were collected from a female donor with multiple sclerosis, enrolled in a pregnancy study.

The rearrangement joins TRBV4-2 to TRBJ2-3, with D maybe TRBD1 (6 bases). The CDR3 covers 17 residues. V shed 0 bases and J shed 4 bases, with 17 bases lying between them. Germline lookup yields CDR1 LGHNA and CDR2 YNFKEQ. Here the CDR3 reads CASSQDQGTKLADTQYF. The CDR3 coding sequence is TGTGCCAGCAGCCAAGATCAGGGGACGAAATTAGCAGATACGCAGTATTTT.

The chain couples TRBV13 to TRBJ2-6, with D possibly matching TRBD2 (5 bases). CDR1 and CDR2 from the germline V gene are PRHDT and FYEKMQ (reference sequence). The CDR3 totals 16 residues. Trimming pared 2 bases from V and 0 bases from J, leaving 8 bases between. In DNA form, the CDR3 reads TGTGCCAGCAGCTTAATTGGGAGCTCTGGGGCCAACGTCCTGACTTTC. Translated, it gives CASSLIGSSGANVLTF.

This chain connects TRBV29-1 to TRBJ2-7, with a possible D match to TRBD2 (5 bases). There are 12 residues in the CDR3. The germline gives CDR1 SQVTM, CDR2 ANQGSEA. Trimming shortened V by 4 bases and J by 2 bases, and 9 bases separated the two germline ends. Here the CDR3 DNA reads TGCAGCGTTGCGGGGTTGGCCTACGAGCAGTACTTC. The encoded protein is CSVAGLAYEQYF.

This chain connects TRBV6-6 to TRBJ2-1; 7 bases agree with TRBD2. The CDR3 is made up of 14 amino acids. Losses at the gene ends were 1 base for V and 10 bases for J; bases not matched to a gene: 7. The germline V gene has CDR1 MNHNY and CDR2 SVGAGI (reference sequence). The CDR3 region has the DNA TGTGCCAGCAGTTACTGGGCGGGAGAGGGGGAGCAGTTCTTC. Its translation is CASSYWAGEGEQFF.

This chain joins TRBV25-1 and TRBJ2-1; 10 nucleotides align to TRBD2. Germline-derived CDR1 and CDR2 are MGHDK and SYGVNS. J was trimmed by 3 bases and V by 8 bases; bases with no gene match: 7. The CDR3 extends over 15 amino acids. The CDR3 DNA sequence: TGTGCCAGCTCAAGACTAGCGGGCGACTACAATGAGCAGTTCTTC. It specifies CASSRLAGDYNEQFF.

J is TRBJ1-4 and V is TRBV28, with 7 bases that match TRBD1. Germline V CDR1 and CDR2: MDHEN, SYDVKM. This CDR3 has 16 residues. Unmatched junction bases numbered 7, after V lost 6 bases and J lost 0 bases. The CDR3 loop reads CASRTRQGSTNEKLFF. For the CDR3, the DNA is TGTGCCAGCAGAACCCGACAGGGTTCAACTAATGAAAAACTGTTTTTT.

The CDR3 nucleotides are TGTGCCAGCATGCTAGCGGGAGGGAAATACAATGAGCAGTTCTTC. It yields the protein CASMLAGGKYNEQFF. V and J are TRBV6-6 and TRBJ2-1; 12 bases are a match to TRBD2. J was trimmed by 4 bases and V by 7 bases; bases with no gene match: 5. This CDR3 has 15 residues. The germline V gene encodes CDR1 MNHNY and CDR2 SVGAGI (reference sequence).

This clone has just one count. V and J are TRBV6-1 and TRBJ2-7, with 8 positions matching TRBD2. Germline V gene data show CDR1 as MNHNS and CDR2 as SASEGT. V was clipped by 3 bases and J by 4 bases; unmatched bases: 14. The CDR3 totals 17 residues. The CDR3: CASSDYAGTRNPYEQYF. The CDR3 nucleotides are TGTGCCAGCAGTGATTATGCCGGGACTAGGAACCCGTACGAGCAGTACTTC.

The rearrangement links TRBV20-1 to TRBJ2-1; no reliable D call. V shed 6 bases and J shed 9 bases, with 6 bases lying between them. From germline, CDR1 is DFQATT and CDR2 SNEGSKA (reference sequence). This CDR3 region has 9 residues. CDR3 region: CSAQIEQFF. CDR3 nucleotides: TGCAGTGCACAGATTGAGCAGTTCTTC.

The chain carries TRBV5-4 and TRBJ2-1, with TRBD1 matching over 7 bases. CDR3 length: 15 amino acids. V lost 1 base to trimming and J lost 8 bases; unmatched junction nucleotides: 9. Per germline, CDR1 SGHNT and CDR2 YYREEE (reference sequence). CDR3 sequence (DNA): TGTGCCAGCAGCTTGAGGGCAGGGGGACACGATGAGCAGTTCTTC. Encoded protein: CASSLRAGGHDEQFF.

This chain connects TRBV13 to TRBJ2-3, with D unresolved. Trimming shortened V by 2 bases and J by 1 base, and 10 bases separated the two germline ends. CDR3 length: 15 amino acids. The germline gives CDR1 PRHDT, CDR2 FYEKMQ (reference sequence). This CDR3 is CASSLPEPGTDTQYF. The CDR3 DNA is TGTGCCAGCAGCTTACCCGAGCCGGGCACAGATACGCAGTATTTT. Filled out from reference TRBV13 and TRBJ2-3, the complete variable domain reads AAGVIQSPRHLIKEKRETATLKCYPIPRHDTVYWYQQGPGQDPQFLISFYEKMQSDKGSIPDRFSAQQFSDYHSELNMSSLELGDSALYFCASSLPEPGTDTQYFGPGTRLTVL.

The chain employs TRBV2 and TRBJ2-7; 7 nucleotides line up with TRBD2. This CDR3 contains 15 residues. V dropped 2 bases and J dropped 2; count of bases not matched to a gene: 6. The germline V gene encodes CDR1 SNHLY and CDR2 FYNNEI. The CDR3 is CASSESGLETYEQYF. DNA for the CDR3: TGTGCCAGCAGTGAAAGTGGACTAGAGACCTACGAGCAGTACTTC.

The chain is built from TRBV28 and TRBJ2-7, with 7 bases lining up with TRBD2. Germline V CDR1 and CDR2: MDHEN, SYDVKM. V lost 7 bases, J lost 13 bases, and 10 bases stayed unmatched. This CDR3 is 11 amino acids long. In DNA form, the CDR3 reads TGTGCCAGCACCTTGGGGGGGAGGGTATACTTC. Translating it yields CASTLGGRVYF.

This clone came up a few times. This chain joins TRBV4-3 and TRBJ2-3; the D gene is possibly TRBD2 (5 bases). The CDR3 length is 16 residues. Germline loops: CDR1 LGHNA, CDR2 YSLEER. V was shortened by 1 base and J by 1 base, with 12 bases between the two germline ends. The CDR3 DNA is TGCGCCAGCAGCCAAGGGAAAGGTAGCGGCACAGATACGCAGTATTTT. Protein product: CASSQGKGSGTDTQYF.

The chain employs TRBV5-5 and TRBJ2-7; 7 bases are a match to TRBD2. This CDR3 is built from 15 residues. Germline loops: CDR1 SGHKS, CDR2 YYEKEE (reference sequence). Germline trimming cut 2 bases from V and 2 bases from J; bases unmatched to any gene: 7. The CDR3 region has the DNA TGTGCCAGCAGCTTCCTAGGACTAGGTCCCTACGAGCAGTACTTC. It is translated as CASSFLGLGPYEQYF.

The chain links TRBV12-1 to TRBJ2-5; the table gives TRBD2 as D, unverified against the DNA. TRBV12-1 has pseudogene status. This CDR3 has 17 amino acids. CDR3 nucleotide sequence: TGTGCCAGCAGCGTTCACGGGACTAGCGGGGGGGAAGAGACCCAGTACTTC. Amino acid sequence: CASSVHGTSGGEETQYF.

V usage is TRBV7-9 and J usage is TRBJ2-7; D is unresolved. The germline V and J ends were trimmed by 6 bases and 0 bases, with 9 bases remaining between them. This CDR3 comprises 13 residues. Germline CDR1 reads SEHNR; CDR2 reads FQNEAQ (reference sequence). This CDR3 reads CASRMASSYEQYF. The CDR3 region has the DNA TGTGCCAGCAGAATGGCCTCCTCCTACGAGCAGTACTTC.

This rearrangement joins TRBV5-1 to TRBJ2-1; D may be TRBD1 (5 bases). CDR1 is SGHRS, CDR2 YFSETQ, per germline. This CDR3 has 14 residues. V gave up 0 bases and J gave up 12 bases, with 16 bases separating them. The CDR3 spells CASSLATGMVGQFF. The CDR3 nucleotides read TGCGCCAGCAGCTTGGCCACAGGAATGGTTGGGCAGTTCTTC.

This clone ranks as medium-sized (0.01 to 0.1%). J is TRBJ2-2 and V is TRBV5-5; 10 nucleotides line up with TRBD2. The CDR3 has 15 residues. Germline V gene data show CDR1 as SGHKS and CDR2 as YYEKEE (reference sequence). V lost 3 bases, J lost 5 bases, and 4 bases stayed unmatched. The CDR3 coding sequence is TGTGCCAGCAGCTGGGGGACTAGCGAGACCGGGGAGCTGTTTTTT. Its translation: CASSWGTSETGELFF.

V is TRBV7-9 and J is TRBJ2-7; TRBD2 matches 13 bases. The V gene's germline CDR1 is SEHNR and CDR2 FQNEAQ (reference sequence). V gave up 4 bases and J gave up 2 bases; unmatched junction bases: 8. This CDR3 is 17 amino acids long. The CDR3, as DNA: TGTGCCAGCAGCTCCGAACTAGCGGGAGGGCCGACCTACGAGCAGTACTTC. This translates into CASSSELAGGPTYEQYF.